One sample yielded the 22 T cell receptor beta chains listed below, sequenced in a study of cytomegalovirus exposure and HLA in healthy donors. A multiplex PCR was run with 60 Vbeta primers and 13 Jbeta primers. Repertoires were generated with immunoSEQ multiplex PCR, while TCRdb's copy carries only in-frame clones and drops some. Altogether 100,000 to 150,000 clones are present, around four fifths being singletons, with the ten largest covering approximately 3.8%. The sample consisted of PBMCs. The source is a middle-aged woman in good health and CMV-seropositive.

The V gene is TRBV7-9, the J gene TRBJ1-2, with TRBD1 matching over 7 bases. With 5 bases clipped from V and 5 bases from J, the junction kept 11 bases outside the gene matches. Germline V CDR1 and CDR2: SEHNR, FQNEAQ (reference sequence). This CDR3 contains 15 residues. CDR3 bases: TGTGCCAGCAGCACCACAGGGGTCTCCTTGTATGGCTACACCTTC. As protein: CASSTTGVSLYGYTF.

The chain links TRBV27 to TRBJ2-2, with 12 bases that match TRBD2. V shed 3 bases and J 6 bases; nucleotides not matched to a gene: 5. Germline V gene data show CDR1 as MNHEY and CDR2 as SMNVEV (reference sequence). The CDR3 totals 16 residues. The DNA of the CDR3 is TGTGCCAGCAGTTTTCAAGCTAGCGGGAGGGCCGGGGAGCTGTTTTTT. Translated, it gives CASSFQASGRAGELFF.

This chain links TRBV29-1 with TRBJ2-1, with 7 bases lining up with TRBD2. This CDR3 comprises 12 residues. The trim removed 7 bases at V and 9 bases at J, leaving 9 bases unmatched. The germline V gene has CDR1 SQVTM and CDR2 ANQGSEA. CDR3 coding DNA: TGCAGCGCCAGAACTAGCGCCGGTGAGCAGTTCTTC. It specifies CSARTSAGEQFF.

The chain joins TRBV27 to TRBJ2-7; 7 bases line up with TRBD2. J gave up 0 bases and V 5 bases, and 10 bases lay outside the gene matches. This CDR3 region has 16 residues. Germline V gene data show CDR1 as MNHEY and CDR2 as SMNVEV (reference sequence). The CDR3: CASSALLATSSYEQYF. Here the CDR3 DNA reads TGTGCCAGCAGTGCCTTACTAGCGACGAGCTCCTACGAGCAGTACTTC.

As for this clone: The sample carries other DNA sequences with the same CDR3. The chain combines TRBV11-2 with TRBJ2-3; D remains ambiguous. The germline V gene encodes CDR1 SGHAT and CDR2 FQNNGV. V was cut by 2 bases and J by 0 bases, with 9 bases left in between. The CDR3 has 15 amino acids. The DNA of the CDR3 is TGTGCCAGCAGCTTACGCGGTACTAGCACAGATACGCAGTATTTT. Its protein is CASSLRGTSTDTQYF.

As regards this clone: The sample holds other DNA sequences that translate to the same CDR3. The V and J genes are TRBV4-3 and TRBJ1-1; D uncertain. The CDR3 extends over 13 amino acids. Germline loops: CDR1 LGHNA, CDR2 YSLEER. The germline V and J ends were trimmed by 0 bases and 1 base, with 3 bases remaining between them. The DNA of the CDR3 is TGCGCCAGCAGCCAAGACAGGAACACTGAAGCTTTCTTT. The encoded protein is CASSQDRNTEAFF.

The count of this clone is one. J is TRBJ2-7 and V is TRBV28; TRBD2 agrees at 7 bases. Germline CDR1 MDHEN, CDR2 SYDVKM. This CDR3 has 15 residues. With V trimmed by 6 bases and J by 4 bases, 12 bases remained unmatched. Here the CDR3 reads CASRPYLAESYEQYF. CDR3 DNA: TGTGCCAGCAGACCTTATCTAGCGGAGTCATACGAGCAGTACTTC.

The chain carries TRBV9 and TRBJ2-7; no clear D. CDR3 length: 15 amino acids. Germline values: CDR1 SGDLS, CDR2 YYNGEE. The germline V and J ends were trimmed by 0 bases and 5 bases, with 15 bases remaining between them. This chain's CDR3 is CASSVDWSSRNEQYF. For the CDR3, the DNA is TGTGCCAGCAGCGTAGATTGGTCGTCTAGAAACGAGCAGTACTTC.

The chain has TRBV29-1 and TRBJ1-1; 8 positions match TRBD1. The V gene end was trimmed by 5 bases and the J gene end by 1 base; junction bases not matched to a gene: 6. The CDR3 contains 14 residues. Germline lookup yields CDR1 SQVTM and CDR2 ANQGSEA. The CDR3 DNA reads TGCAGCGTTAGAACCGGGACAGGGAACACTGAAGCTTTCTTT. This gives the protein CSVRTGTGNTEAFF. Drawing the rest from reference TRBV29-1 and TRBJ1-1, the complete variable domain is SAVISQKPSRDICQRGTSLTIQCQVDSQVTMMFWYRQQPGQSLTLIATANQGSEATYESGFVIDKFPISRPNLTFSTLTVSNMSPEDSSIYLCSVRTGTGNTEAFFGQGTRLTVV.

The gene calls are TRBV20-1 and TRBJ2-2; D gene unclear. V was cut by 4 bases and J by 4 bases, with 4 bases left in between. This CDR3 has 11 residues. Germline CDR1 DFQATT, CDR2 SNEGSKA (reference sequence). CDR3 DNA: TGCAGTGCTACGGGCACCGGGGAGCTGTTTTTT. Its translation: CSATGTGELFF.

The chain has TRBV5-1 and TRBJ2-1, with TRBD2 matching 10 bases. The CDR3 is 15 amino acids. Germline V lookup: CDR1 SGHRS, CDR2 YFSETQ. The ends lost 1 base at V and 8 bases at J; junction bases unmatched: 6. CDR3 protein: CASSLSLAGADEQFF. The CDR3 DNA reads as TGCGCCAGCAGCTTGAGCCTAGCGGGAGCCGATGAGCAGTTCTTC.

The chain couples TRBV10-3 to TRBJ2-1; a possible D gene is TRBD2 (5 bases). The CDR3 is made up of 13 amino acids. Trimming removed 8 bases from V and 7 bases from J, with 15 bases in between. The germline CDR1 and CDR2 sequences are ENHRY and SYGVKD. In nucleotides, the CDR3 is TGTGCCATCGCGGGTTTCGGGCTAAATGAGCAGTTCTTC. The encoded protein is CAIAGFGLNEQFF.

This rearrangement joins TRBV2 to TRBJ2-7, with TRBD2 as a possible D gene (5 bases). Between the trimmed V and J ends, which lost 7 bases and 1 base, there was a span of 20 bases. Germline V gene sequence: CDR1 SNHLY, CDR2 FYNNEI. There are 16 residues in the CDR3. In DNA form, the CDR3 reads TGTGCCAGCAATCCTCCGGGGAGTCGGCCATCCTACGAGCAGTACTTC. Its protein product is CASNPPGSRPSYEQYF.

This rearrangement joins TRBV5-4 to TRBJ2-2, with 15 bases aligning to TRBD2. The CDR3 extends over 18 amino acids. CDR1 is SGHNT and CDR2 is YYREEE in the germline V gene (reference sequence). V lost 4 bases and J lost 6; bases outside the gene matches: 10. CDR3 in amino acids: CASSVGGLAGGKSGELFF. CDR3 DNA sequence: TGTGCCAGCAGCGTAGGGGGACTAGCGGGAGGAAAGTCCGGGGAGCTGTTTTTT.

The chain employs TRBV29-1 and TRBJ2-7; D ambiguous. The V gene lost 5 bases and the J gene lost 4 bases, with 9 bases spanning the gap. CDR3 length equals 11 residues. Germline assignment: CDR1 SQVTM and CDR2 ANQGSEA. The CDR3 spells CSVTEEYEQYF. The CDR3, as DNA: TGCAGCGTTACAGAAGAGTACGAGCAGTACTTC.

The chain has TRBV4-3 and TRBJ1-1; D remains ambiguous. The CDR3 contains 14 residues. With 1 base removed from V and 4 bases from J, the gap between germline ends came to 10 bases. Per germline, CDR1 LGHNA and CDR2 YSLEER. The CDR3 loop reads CASSQVGSLTEAFF. Here the CDR3 DNA reads TGCGCCAGCAGCCAAGTCGGGTCCCTCACTGAAGCTTTCTTT.

The chain recombines TRBV5-1 with TRBJ2-5; perhaps TRBD1 as D (8 bases). Germline loops: CDR1 SGHRS, CDR2 YFSETQ. The CDR3 totals 17 residues. V was cut by 4 bases and J by 7 bases, with 26 bases left in between. Written as DNA, the CDR3 is TGCGCCAGCAGCCCCGGACAGGGAGGGGATTTTATGGGGACCCAGTACTTC. Translating it yields CASSPGQGGDFMGTQYF.

The chain joins TRBV5-4 to TRBJ2-6, with 7 bases that match TRBD1. This CDR3 has 17 amino acids. The ends lost 4 bases at V and 0 bases at J; junction bases unmatched: 7. CDR1 SGHNT and CDR2 YYREEE come from the germline V gene (reference sequence). CDR3 bases: TGTGCCAGCAGCCACCGGGACAGCCCCTCTGGGGCCAACGTCCTGACTTTC. Translating gives CASSHRDSPSGANVLTF.

This clone was picked up a small number of times. The rearrangement uses TRBV5-4 and TRBJ2-7, with a weak D call TRBD1 (5 bases). V was clipped by 1 base and J by 4 bases, with 15 bases between them. From germline, CDR1 is SGHNT and CDR2 YYREEE (reference sequence). This CDR3 region has 15 residues. The CDR3 spells CASSLWGRALYEQYF. The CDR3 DNA is TGTGCCAGCAGCTTGTGGGGCAGGGCTTTGTACGAGCAGTACTTC.

The chain carries TRBV2 and TRBJ2-2; 8 bases fit TRBD2. The germline gives CDR1 SNHLY, CDR2 FYNNEI. This CDR3 contains 15 residues. V dropped 7 bases and J dropped 5; count of bases not matched to a gene: 9. The CDR3 region is CASNPVAGTTGELFF. The CDR3 coding sequence is TGTGCCAGCAATCCAGTAGCGGGAACAACCGGGGAGCTGTTTTTT.

The chain is built from TRBV28 and TRBJ2-6, with a tentative D call TRBD2 (6 bases). The V gene's germline CDR1 is MDHEN and CDR2 SYDVKM. The CDR3 has 17 residues. V lost 4 bases and J 1 base, leaving 14 bases between the germline ends. CDR3 in amino acids: CASSSGGERSGANVLTF. The CDR3 bases are TGTGCCAGCAGTTCCGGGGGTGAGAGGTCTGGGGCCAACGTCCTGACTTTC.

The chain joins TRBV30 to TRBJ2-6, with D perhaps TRBD1 (6 bases). This CDR3 comprises 16 residues. With 3 bases removed from V and 4 bases from J, the gap between germline ends came to 16 bases. The germline CDR1 and CDR2 sequences are GTSNPN and SVGIG (reference sequence). The CDR3, as DNA: TGTGCCTGGAGCCAGGGGTGGGGTGGCGGGGCCAACGTCCTGACTTTC. It is translated as CAWSQGWGGGANVLTF.